This entry features one T cell receptor beta chain sequence. The sample is drawn from a study of T cell responses to AZD1222 COVID-19 vaccine. Clones were read by immunoSEQ multiplex PCR, and TCRdb kept only the in-frame ones, dropping some. Of approximately 85,000 clones listed, about nine tenths are singletons. The receptor was derived from an adult in good health. The input for sequencing was peripheral blood, taken on day 0 of AZD1222 vaccination.

As DNA, the CDR3 is TGTGCCAGCAGCTTATCGGGAAACACCATATATTTT. This encodes CASSLSGNTIYF. The chain links TRBV11-2 to TRBJ1-3; D remains unclear. This CDR3 spans 12 amino acids. The germline CDR1 and CDR2 sequences are SGHAT and FQNNGV. Trimming took off 2 bases at V and 4 bases at J, with 3 bases between the two ends.